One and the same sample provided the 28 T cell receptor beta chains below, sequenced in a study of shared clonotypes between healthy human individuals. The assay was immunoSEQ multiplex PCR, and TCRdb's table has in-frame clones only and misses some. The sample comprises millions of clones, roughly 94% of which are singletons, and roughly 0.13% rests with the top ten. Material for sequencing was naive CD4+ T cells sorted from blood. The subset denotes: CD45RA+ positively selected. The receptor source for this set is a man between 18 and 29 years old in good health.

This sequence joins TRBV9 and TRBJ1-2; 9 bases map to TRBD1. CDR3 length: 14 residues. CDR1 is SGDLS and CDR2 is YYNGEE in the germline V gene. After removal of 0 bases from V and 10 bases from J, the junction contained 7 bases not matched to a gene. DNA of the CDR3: TGTGCCAGCAGCGTAGAAGGGACAGGGTTGGACTACACCTTC. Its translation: CASSVEGTGLDYTF. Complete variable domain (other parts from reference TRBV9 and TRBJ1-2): DSGVTQTPKHLITATGQRVTLRCSPRSGDLSVYWYQQSLDQGLQFLIQYYNGEERAKGNILERFSAQQFPDLHSELNLSSLELGDSALYFCASSVEGTGLDYTFGSGTRLTVV.

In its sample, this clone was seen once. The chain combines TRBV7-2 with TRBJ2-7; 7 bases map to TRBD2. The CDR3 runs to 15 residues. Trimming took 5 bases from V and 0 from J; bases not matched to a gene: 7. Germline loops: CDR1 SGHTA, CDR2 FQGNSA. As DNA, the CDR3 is TGTGCCAGCAGCCCATATAGCGGGCCCTCCTACGAGCAGTACTTC. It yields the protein CASSPYSGPSYEQYF.

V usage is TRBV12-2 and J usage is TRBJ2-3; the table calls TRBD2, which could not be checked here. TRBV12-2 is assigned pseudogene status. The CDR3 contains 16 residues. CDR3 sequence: CASRSNRLPHTDTQYF. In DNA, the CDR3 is TGTGCAAGTCGCTCAAACCGACTGCCCCACACAGATACGCAGTATTTT.

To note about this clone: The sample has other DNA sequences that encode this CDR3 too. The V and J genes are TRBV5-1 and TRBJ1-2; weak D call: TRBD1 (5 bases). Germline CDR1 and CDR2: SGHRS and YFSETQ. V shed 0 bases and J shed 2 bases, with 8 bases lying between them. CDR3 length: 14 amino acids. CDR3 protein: CASSLGQPNYGYTF. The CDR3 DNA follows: TGCGCCAGCAGCTTGGGACAGCCGAACTATGGCTACACCTTC.

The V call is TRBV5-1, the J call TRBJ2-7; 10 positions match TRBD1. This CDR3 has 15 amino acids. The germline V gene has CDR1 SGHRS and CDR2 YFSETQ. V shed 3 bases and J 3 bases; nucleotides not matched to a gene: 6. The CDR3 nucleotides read TGCGCCAGCAGCTGGGAGACAGGGGGCTACTACGAGCAGTACTTC. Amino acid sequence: CASSWETGGYYEQYF. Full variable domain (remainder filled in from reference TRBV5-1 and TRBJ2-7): KAGVTQTPRYLIKTRGQQVTLSCSPISGHRSVSWYQQTPGQGLQFLFEYFSETQRNKGNFPGRFSGRQFSNSRSEMNVSTLELGDSALYLCASSWETGGYYEQYFGPGTRLTVT.

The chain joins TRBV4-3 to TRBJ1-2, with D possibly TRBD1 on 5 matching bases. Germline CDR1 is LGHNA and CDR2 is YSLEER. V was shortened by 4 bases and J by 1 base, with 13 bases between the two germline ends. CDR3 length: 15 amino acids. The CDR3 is CASSPGGMSNYGYTF. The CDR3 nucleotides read TGCGCCAGCAGCCCTGGGGGAATGAGTAACTATGGCTACACCTTC.

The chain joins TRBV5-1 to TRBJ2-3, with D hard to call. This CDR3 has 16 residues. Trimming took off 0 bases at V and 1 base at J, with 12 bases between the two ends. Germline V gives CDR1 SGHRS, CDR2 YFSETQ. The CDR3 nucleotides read TGCGCCAGCAGCTTGGGGGCCGGTATTCGCACAGATACGCAGTATTTT. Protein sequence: CASSLGAGIRTDTQYF. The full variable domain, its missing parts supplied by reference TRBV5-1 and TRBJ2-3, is KAGVTQTPRYLIKTRGQQVTLSCSPISGHRSVSWYQQTPGQGLQFLFEYFSETQRNKGNFPGRFSGRQFSNSRSEMNVSTLELGDSALYLCASSLGAGIRTDTQYFGPGTRLTVL.

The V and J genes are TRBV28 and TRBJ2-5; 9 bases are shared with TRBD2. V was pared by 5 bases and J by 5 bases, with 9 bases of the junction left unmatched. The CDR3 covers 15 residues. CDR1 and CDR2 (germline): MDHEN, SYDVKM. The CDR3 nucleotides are TGTGCCAGCAGTCCTCATAGCGGGAGCGGGGAGACCCAGTACTTC. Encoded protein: CASSPHSGSGETQYF.

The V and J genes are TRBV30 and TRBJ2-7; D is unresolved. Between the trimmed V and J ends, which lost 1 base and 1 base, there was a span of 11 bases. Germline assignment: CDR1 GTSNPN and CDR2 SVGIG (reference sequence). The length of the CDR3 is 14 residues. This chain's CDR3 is CAWSGVAQSYEQYF. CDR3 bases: TGTGCCTGGAGTGGGGTTGCGCAGTCCTACGAGCAGTACTTC.

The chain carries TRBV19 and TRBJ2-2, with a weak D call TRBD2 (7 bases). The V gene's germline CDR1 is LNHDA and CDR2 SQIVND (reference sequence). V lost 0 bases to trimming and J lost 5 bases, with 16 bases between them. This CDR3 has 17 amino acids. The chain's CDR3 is CASSIESRGGGTGELFF. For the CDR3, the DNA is TGTGCCAGTAGTATAGAAAGTCGCGGGGGCGGGACCGGGGAGCTGTTTTTT. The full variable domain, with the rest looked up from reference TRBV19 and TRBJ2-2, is DGGITQSPKYLFRKEGQNVTLSCEQNLNHDAMYWYRQDPGQGLRLIYYSQIVNDFQKGDIAEGYSVSREKKESFPLTVTSAQKNPTAFYLCASSIESRGGGTGELFFGEGSRLTVL.

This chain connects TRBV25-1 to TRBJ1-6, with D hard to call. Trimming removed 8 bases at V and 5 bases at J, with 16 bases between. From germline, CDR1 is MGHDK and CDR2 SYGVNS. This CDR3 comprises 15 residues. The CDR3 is CASLPEGGNNSPLHF. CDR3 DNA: TGTGCCAGCCTGCCGGAGGGAGGAAATAATTCACCCCTCCACTTT.

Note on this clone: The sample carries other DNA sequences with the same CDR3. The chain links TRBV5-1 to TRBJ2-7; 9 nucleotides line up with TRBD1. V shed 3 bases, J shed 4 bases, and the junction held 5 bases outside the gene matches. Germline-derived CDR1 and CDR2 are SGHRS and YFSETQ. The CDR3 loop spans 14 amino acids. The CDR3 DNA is TGCGCCAGCAGCTCGTACGGACAGGGGTACGAGCAGTACTTC. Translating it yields CASSSYGQGYEQYF.

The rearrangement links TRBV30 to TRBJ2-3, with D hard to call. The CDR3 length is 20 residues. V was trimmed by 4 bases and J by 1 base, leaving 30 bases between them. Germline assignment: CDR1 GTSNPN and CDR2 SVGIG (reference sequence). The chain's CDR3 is CAWKYSWLAVPSRGTDTQYF. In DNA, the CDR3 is TGTGCCTGGAAATACTCGTGGCTGGCGGTCCCGTCCCGGGGCACAGATACGCAGTATTTT. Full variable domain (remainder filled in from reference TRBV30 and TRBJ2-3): SQTIHQWPATLVQPVGSPLSLECTVEGTSNPNLYWYRQAAGRGLQLLFYSVGIGQISSEVPQNLSASRPQDRQFILSSKKLLLSDSGFYLCAWKYSWLAVPSRGTDTQYFGPGTRLTVL.

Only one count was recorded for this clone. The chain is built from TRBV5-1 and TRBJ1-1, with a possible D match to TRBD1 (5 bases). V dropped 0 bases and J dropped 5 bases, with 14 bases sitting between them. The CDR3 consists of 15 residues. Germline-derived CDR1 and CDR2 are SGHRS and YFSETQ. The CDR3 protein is CASSLELRGGTEAFF. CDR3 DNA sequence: TGCGCCAGCAGCTTGGAATTAAGGGGCGGGACTGAAGCTTTCTTT.

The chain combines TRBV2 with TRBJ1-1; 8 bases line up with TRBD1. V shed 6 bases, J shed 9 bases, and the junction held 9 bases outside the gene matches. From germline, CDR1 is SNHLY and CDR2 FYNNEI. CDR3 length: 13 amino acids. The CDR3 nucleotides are TGTGCCAGCAGGGGGACAGGAAACGGGCAAGCTTTCTTT. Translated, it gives CASRGTGNGQAFF.

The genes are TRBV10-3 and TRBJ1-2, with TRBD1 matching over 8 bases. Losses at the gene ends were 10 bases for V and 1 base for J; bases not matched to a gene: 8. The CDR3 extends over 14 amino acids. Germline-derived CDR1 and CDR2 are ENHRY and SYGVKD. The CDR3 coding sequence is TGTGCCAGCAGACCGACAGGGGTTAACTATGGCTACACCTTC. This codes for CASRPTGVNYGYTF.

The CDR3 region has the DNA TGCGCCAGCAGCTCCCCTCTGAGTGAAGCTTTCTTT. This translates into CASSSPLSEAFF. The chain recombines TRBV5-1 with TRBJ1-1; D remains ambiguous. The ends were cut back, 3 bases at V and 7 bases at J, with 10 bases in the middle. Germline loops: CDR1 SGHRS, CDR2 YFSETQ. This CDR3 contains 12 residues.

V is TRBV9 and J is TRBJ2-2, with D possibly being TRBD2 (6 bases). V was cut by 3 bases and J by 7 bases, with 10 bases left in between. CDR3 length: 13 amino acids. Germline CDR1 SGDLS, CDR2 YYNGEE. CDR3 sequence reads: CASSGLGYGELFF. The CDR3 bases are TGTGCCAGCAGCGGACTAGGTTACGGGGAGCTGTTTTTT.

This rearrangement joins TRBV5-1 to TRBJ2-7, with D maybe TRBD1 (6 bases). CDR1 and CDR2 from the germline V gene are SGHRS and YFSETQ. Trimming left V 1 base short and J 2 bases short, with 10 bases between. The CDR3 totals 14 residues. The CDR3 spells CASSLIGDTYEQYF. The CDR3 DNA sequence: TGCGCCAGCAGCTTGATCGGGGACACCTACGAGCAGTACTTC.

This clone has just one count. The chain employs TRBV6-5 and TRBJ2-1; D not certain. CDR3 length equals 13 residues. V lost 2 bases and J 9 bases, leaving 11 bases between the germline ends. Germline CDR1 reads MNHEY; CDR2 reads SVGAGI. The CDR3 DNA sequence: TGTGCCAGCAGTTACCCCCCCCGGTCTGAGCAGTTCTTC. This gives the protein CASSYPPRSEQFF.

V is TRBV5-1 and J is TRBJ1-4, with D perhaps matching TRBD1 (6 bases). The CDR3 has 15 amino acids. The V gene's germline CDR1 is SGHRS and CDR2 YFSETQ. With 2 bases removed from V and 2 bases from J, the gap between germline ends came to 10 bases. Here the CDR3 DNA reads TGCGCCAGCAGCTTCAGGGGAGCGACTAATGAAAAACTGTTTTTT. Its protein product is CASSFRGATNEKLFF.

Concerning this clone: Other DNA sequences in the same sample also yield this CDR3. The CDR3 reads CASSYPGSGNTIYF. CDR3 DNA sequence: TGTGCCAGCAGTTACCCAGGCTCTGGAAACACCATATATTTT. The V and J genes are TRBV6-6 and TRBJ1-3; no firm D call. CDR3 length equals 14 residues. Germline V gene lookup returns CDR1 MNHNY and CDR2 SVGAGI (reference sequence). V lost 2 bases and J lost 0, with 5 bases in between.

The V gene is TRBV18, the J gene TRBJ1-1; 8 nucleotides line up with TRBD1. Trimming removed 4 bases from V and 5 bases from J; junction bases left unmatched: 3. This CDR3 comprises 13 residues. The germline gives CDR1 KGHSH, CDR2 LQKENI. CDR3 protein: CASSRTGLTEAFF. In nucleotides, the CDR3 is TGTGCCAGCTCACGGACAGGGTTGACTGAAGCTTTCTTT.

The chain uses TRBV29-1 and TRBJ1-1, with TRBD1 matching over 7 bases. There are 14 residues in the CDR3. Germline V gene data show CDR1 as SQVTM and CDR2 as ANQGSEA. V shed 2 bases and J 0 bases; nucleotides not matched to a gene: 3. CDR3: CSVEFTGVNTEAFF. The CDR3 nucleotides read TGCAGCGTTGAATTTACAGGGGTGAACACTGAAGCTTTCTTT.

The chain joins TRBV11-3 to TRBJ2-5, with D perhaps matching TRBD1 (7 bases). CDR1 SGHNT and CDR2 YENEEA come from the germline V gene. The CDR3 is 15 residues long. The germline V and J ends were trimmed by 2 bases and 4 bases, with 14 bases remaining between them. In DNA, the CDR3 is TGTGCCAGCAGCTTAACGCAGGGGGGACGAGAGACCCAGTACTTC. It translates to CASSLTQGGRETQYF.

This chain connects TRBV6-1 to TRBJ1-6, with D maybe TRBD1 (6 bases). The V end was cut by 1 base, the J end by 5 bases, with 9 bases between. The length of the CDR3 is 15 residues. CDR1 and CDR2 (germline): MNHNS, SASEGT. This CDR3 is CASSEVGGNNSPLHF. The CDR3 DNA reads TGTGCCAGCAGTGAAGTTGGGGGCAATAATTCACCCCTCCACTTT.

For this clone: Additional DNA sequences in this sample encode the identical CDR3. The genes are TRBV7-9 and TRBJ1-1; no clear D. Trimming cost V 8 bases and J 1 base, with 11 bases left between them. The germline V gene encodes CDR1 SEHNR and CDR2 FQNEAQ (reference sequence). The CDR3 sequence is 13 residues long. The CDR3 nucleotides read TGTGCCAGCCTGGGGAGGGCGAACACTGAAGCTTTCTTT. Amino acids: CASLGRANTEAFF.

The CDR3 DNA follows: TGTGCCAGCAGCTTTGGGGCGCACAACGAGCAGTACTTC. Its protein is CASSFGAHNEQYF. This sequence joins TRBV5-8 and TRBJ2-7; the D gene is possibly TRBD1 (5 bases). From germline, CDR1 is SGHTS and CDR2 YDEGEE. Trimming took off 2 bases at V and 5 bases at J, with 11 bases between the two ends. The CDR3 has 13 amino acids.